These T cell receptor beta chains were read from a single sample in a study of blood T cell repertoires in COVID-19. Generated by immunoSEQ multiplex PCR, the TCRdb table keeps only in-frame clones and is missing some. The data hold under 300,000 clones, with roughly 88% observed a single time. The source material was peripheral blood. All receptors come from a woman in her thirties or forties who had recovered from COVID-19. The CDR3 runs from the conserved cysteine through the conserved F or W. A D gene is named only where the DNA matches it firmly. Size is omitted from some rows. Given values are once, few, many or a class for expanded clones.

d_gene	abundance	v_gene	j_gene	CDR3aa	CDR3nt
.	.	TRBV27	TRBJ2-7	CASSYGQSYEQYF	TGTGCCAGCAGTTATGGACAGTCCTACGAGCAGTACTTC
TRBD2	.	TRBV19	TRBJ2-1	CASSIVTSGYNEQFF	TGTGCCAGTAGTATAGTTACTAGCGGATACAATGAGCAGTTCTTC
.	.	TRBV18	TRBJ2-5	CASSPRGGQETQYF	TGTGCCAGCTCACCTCGGGGAGGCCAAGAGACCCAGTACTTC
TRBD2	.	TRBV6-5	TRBJ2-5	CASLAGGPLETQYF	TGTGCCAGCTTAGCGGGAGGGCCGTTGGAGACCCAGTACTTC
.	.	TRBV3-1/TRBV3-2	TRBJ2-7	CASSSLDFGIEEQYF	TGTGCCAGCAGCTCTTTGGACTTTGGCATTGAGGAGCAGTACTTC
.	.	TRBV6-4	TRBJ2-3	CASSDSASTDTQYF	TGTGCCAGCAGTGACTCGGCCAGCACAGATACGCAGTATTTT
.	.	TRBV7-9	TRBJ1-1	CASSLVLPGAEAFF	TGTGCCAGCAGCTTAGTTCTGCCAGGCGCTGAAGCTTTCTTT
TRBD2	.	TRBV7-2	TRBJ2-1	CASRRLAALNEQFF	TGTGCCAGCCGTCGGCTAGCGGCCCTCAATGAGCAGTTCTTC
.	.	TRBV7-6	TRBJ1-6	CASSLWWGGDSPLHF	TGTGCCAGCAGCTTATGGTGGGGAGGCGATTCACCCCTCCACTTT
.	.	TRBV5-1	TRBJ2-1	CASSLVAGSSYNEQFF	TGCGCCAGCAGCTTGGTGGCGGGGAGCTCCTACAATGAGCAGTTCTTC
.	.	TRBV4-3	TRBJ1-2	CASSQGEASYGYTF	TGCGCCAGCAGCCAAGGGGAGGCTAGCTATGGCTACACCTTC
TRBD1	.	TRBV11-2	TRBJ1-6	CASSLTGRDSPLHF	TGTGCCAGCAGCTTGACAGGGCGGGATTCACCCCTCCACTTT
TRBD1	.	TRBV15	TRBJ2-5	CATSRRRQGGTKTQYF	TGTGCCACCAGCAGAAGACGACAGGGGGGAACGAAGACCCAGTACTTC
TRBD1	few	TRBV7-2	TRBJ1-6	CASSPRTGENSPLHF	TGTGCCAGCAGCCCGCGGACAGGCGAGAATTCACCCCTCCACTTT
TRBD1	.	TRBV6-5	TRBJ2-7	CASSYRGQVWGEQYF	TGTGCCAGCAGTTACCGGGGACAGGTCTGGGGCGAGCAGTACTTC
TRBD2	.	TRBV24-1	TRBJ2-1	CATSDPGREDYGEQFF	TGTGCCACCAGTGATCCGGGGCGGGAGGATTATGGTGAGCAGTTCTTC
TRBD1	.	TRBV3-1/TRBV3-2	TRBJ2-7	CASSQSWGQSWQYF	TGTGCCAGCAGCCAAAGTTGGGGACAGTCGTGGCAGTACTTC
.	.	TRBV4-3	TRBJ1-2	CASSRDRTPYGYTF	TGCGCCAGCAGCCGTGACAGAACCCCCTATGGCTACACCTTC